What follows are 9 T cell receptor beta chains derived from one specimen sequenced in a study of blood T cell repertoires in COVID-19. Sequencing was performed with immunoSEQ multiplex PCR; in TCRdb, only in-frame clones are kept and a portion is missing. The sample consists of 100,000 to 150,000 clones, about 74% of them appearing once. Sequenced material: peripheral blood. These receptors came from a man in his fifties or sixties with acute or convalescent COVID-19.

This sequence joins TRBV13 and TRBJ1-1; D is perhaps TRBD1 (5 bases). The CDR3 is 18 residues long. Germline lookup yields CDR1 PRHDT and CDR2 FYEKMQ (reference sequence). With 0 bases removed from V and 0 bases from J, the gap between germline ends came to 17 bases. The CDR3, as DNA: TGTGCCAGCAGCTTAGGCATCGGCGTTCAGGGTATGAACACTGAAGCTTTCTTT. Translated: CASSLGIGVQGMNTEAFF.

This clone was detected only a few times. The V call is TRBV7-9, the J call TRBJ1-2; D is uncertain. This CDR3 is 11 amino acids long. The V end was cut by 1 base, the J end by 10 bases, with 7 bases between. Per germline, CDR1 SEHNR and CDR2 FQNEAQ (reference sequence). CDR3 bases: TGTGCCAGCAGCTTAGGAGCCGACTACACCTTC. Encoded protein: CASSLGADYTF.

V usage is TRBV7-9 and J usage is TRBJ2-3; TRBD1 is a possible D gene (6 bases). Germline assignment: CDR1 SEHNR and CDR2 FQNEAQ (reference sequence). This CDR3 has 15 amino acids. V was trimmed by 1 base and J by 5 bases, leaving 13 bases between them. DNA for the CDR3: TGTGCCAGCAGCTTAGTGATGGGGGCAAAAGATACGCAGTATTTT. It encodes CASSLVMGAKDTQYF.

The CDR3 loop reads CASSKDSLRSYTF. In DNA, the CDR3 is TGTGCCAGCAGTAAGGACAGCCTAAGGAGTTACACCTTC. V usage is TRBV6-5 and J usage is TRBJ1-2; TRBD1 might be the D (6 bases). Germline V gene data show CDR1 as MNHEY and CDR2 as SVGAGI. The V end was cut by 5 bases, the J end by 11 bases, with 18 bases between. This CDR3 comprises 13 residues.

CDR3 protein: CASDALTGRAVGYTF. CDR3 sequence (DNA): TGTGCCAGCGACGCCCTGACAGGGAGAGCAGTAGGCTACACCTTC. This chain joins TRBV21-1 and TRBJ1-2; whether TRBD1, the table's D call, matches the DNA was not checked. TRBV21-1 is described as a pseudogene. The CDR3 is made up of 15 amino acids.

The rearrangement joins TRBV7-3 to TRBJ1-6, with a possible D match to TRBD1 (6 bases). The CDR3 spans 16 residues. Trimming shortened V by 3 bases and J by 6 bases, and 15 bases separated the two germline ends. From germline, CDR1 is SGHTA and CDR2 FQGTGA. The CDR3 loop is CASSFGTKGSNSPLHF. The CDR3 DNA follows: TGTGCCAGCAGCTTCGGGACAAAAGGAAGTAATTCACCCCTCCACTTT.

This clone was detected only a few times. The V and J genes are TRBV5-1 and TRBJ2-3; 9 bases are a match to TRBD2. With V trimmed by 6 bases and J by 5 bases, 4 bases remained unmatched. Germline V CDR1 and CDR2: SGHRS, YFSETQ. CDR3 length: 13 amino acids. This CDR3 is CASKTSGGDTQYF. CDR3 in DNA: TGCGCCAGCAAGACTAGCGGTGGAGATACGCAGTATTTT.

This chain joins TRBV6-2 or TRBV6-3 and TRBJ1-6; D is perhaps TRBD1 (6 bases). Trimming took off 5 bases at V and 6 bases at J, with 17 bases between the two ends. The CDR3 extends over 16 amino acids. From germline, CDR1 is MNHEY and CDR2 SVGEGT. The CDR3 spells CASSKPQWGLNSPLHF. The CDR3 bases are TGTGCCAGCAGTAAGCCCCAGTGGGGGCTTAATTCACCCCTCCACTTT.

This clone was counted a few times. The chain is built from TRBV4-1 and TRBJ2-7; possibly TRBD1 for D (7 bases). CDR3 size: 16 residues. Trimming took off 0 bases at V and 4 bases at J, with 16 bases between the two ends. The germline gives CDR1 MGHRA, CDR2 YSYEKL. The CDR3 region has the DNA TGCGCCAGCAGCCAAGATGGGGCCAGGGGGGCGTACGAGCAGTACTTC. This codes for CASSQDGARGAYEQYF.